This T cell receptor (beta chain) was recovered during a study of pediatric ulcerative colitis. Study-wide points: Compared with controls, ulcerative colitis showed greater blood-rectum clone sharing.

As to this clone: The target antigen is unknown.

Rectal tissue came from one to two pinch biopsies taken at colonoscopy. Germline V gives CDR1 SEHNR, CDR2 FQNEAQ (reference sequence). The CDR3 totals 13 residues. V was pared by 2 bases and J by 7 bases, with 11 bases between. The data were produced by immunoSEQ multiplex PCR, yet TCRdb's version contains in-frame clones alone and is incomplete. The data contain tens of thousands of clones, more than 65% of them singletons. This TCR came from a boy younger than 18 with severe ulcerative colitis. The V and J genes are TRBV7-9 and TRBJ1-1; weak D call: TRBD1 (6 bases). The source material was gut tissue. CDR3 bases: TGTGCCAGCAGCTTACTCGGGACAATTGAAGCTTTCTTT. It codes for CASSLLGTIEAFF.